The clone carrying this T cell receptor (beta chain) turned up a few times. This CDR3 region has 13 residues. The germline gives CDR1 SQVTM, CDR2 ANQGSEA. Trimming removed 3 bases at V and 5 bases at J, with 13 bases between. With 60 Vbeta and 13 Jbeta primers, the PCR was carried out. Assay: immunoSEQ multiplex PCR; the TCRdb copy retains only in-frame clones and omits some. The table includes approximately 150,000 clones, more than 60% detected once. This sample stems from a study of cytomegalovirus exposure and HLA in healthy donors. This clonotype was obtained from a human donor in good health. Sample: PBMCs. J is TRBJ1-2 and V is TRBV29-1, with D possibly matching TRBD1 (6 bases). As DNA, the CDR3 is TGCAGCGTTGACCACGAGGACAGTTATGGCTACACCTTC. As protein: CSVDHEDSYGYTF.